This T cell receptor (beta chain) derives from a study of CD8 T cells in ankylosing spondylitis. V was clipped by 3 bases and J by 10 bases, with 13 bases between them. CDR3 length equals 12 residues. CDR1 DFQATT and CDR2 SNEGSKA come from the germline V gene (reference sequence). TCRdb re-called the 5' RACE reads through MiXCR, storing one row per CDR3 protein. The sample lists a few hundred thousand distinct CDR3 sequences, 20% occurring once. Sequencing was done on a sample of blood, either unsorted or a sorted T cell fraction (not recorded which). The V call is TRBV20-1, the J call TRBJ2-1; TRBD2 is a possible D gene (6 bases). This receptor was taken from a male donor with ankylosing spondylitis or in good health (not recorded which). CDR3 DNA sequence: TGCAGTGCTAGCAGCGGAGGGTTGGAGCAGTTCTTC. Its protein product is CSASSGGLEQFF.